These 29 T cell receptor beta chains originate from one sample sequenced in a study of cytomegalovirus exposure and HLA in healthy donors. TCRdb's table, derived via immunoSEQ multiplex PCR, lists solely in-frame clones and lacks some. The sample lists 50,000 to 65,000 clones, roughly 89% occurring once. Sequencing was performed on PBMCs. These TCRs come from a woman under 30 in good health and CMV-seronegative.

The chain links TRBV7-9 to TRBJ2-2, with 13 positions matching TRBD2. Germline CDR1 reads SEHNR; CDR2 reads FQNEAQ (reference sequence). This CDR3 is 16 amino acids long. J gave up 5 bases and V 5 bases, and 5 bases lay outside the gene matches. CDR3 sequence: CASSQRTSGGTGELFF. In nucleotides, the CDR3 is TGTGCCAGCAGCCAACGGACTAGCGGGGGAACCGGGGAGCTGTTTTTT.

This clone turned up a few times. This CDR3 is CASSALDRDYGYTF. In DNA, the CDR3 is TGTGCCAGCTCCGCCCTCGACAGAGACTATGGCTACACCTTC. The chain combines TRBV18 with TRBJ1-2, with TRBD1 as a possible D gene (5 bases). CDR1 is KGHSH, CDR2 LQKENI, per germline. This CDR3 is 14 amino acids long. The V and J ends lost 6 bases and 3 bases respectively, with 14 bases between them.

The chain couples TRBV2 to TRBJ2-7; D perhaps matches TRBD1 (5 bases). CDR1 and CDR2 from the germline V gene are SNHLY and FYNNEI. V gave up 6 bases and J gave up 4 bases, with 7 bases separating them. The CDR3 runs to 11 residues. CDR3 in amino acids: CASSSGYEQYF. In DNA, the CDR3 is TGTGCCAGCAGCTCAGGGTACGAGCAGTACTTC.

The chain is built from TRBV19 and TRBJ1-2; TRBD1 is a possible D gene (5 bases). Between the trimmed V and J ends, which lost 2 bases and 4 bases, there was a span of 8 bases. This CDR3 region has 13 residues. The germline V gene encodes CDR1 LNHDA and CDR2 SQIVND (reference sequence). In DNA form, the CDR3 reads TGTGCCAGTAGTATAAGACAGACCTATGGCTACACCTTC. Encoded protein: CASSIRQTYGYTF. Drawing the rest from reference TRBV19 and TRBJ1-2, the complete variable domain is DGGITQSPKYLFRKEGQNVTLSCEQNLNHDAMYWYRQDPGQGLRLIYYSQIVNDFQKGDIAEGYSVSREKKESFPLTVTSAQKNPTAFYLCASSIRQTYGYTFGSGTRLTVV.

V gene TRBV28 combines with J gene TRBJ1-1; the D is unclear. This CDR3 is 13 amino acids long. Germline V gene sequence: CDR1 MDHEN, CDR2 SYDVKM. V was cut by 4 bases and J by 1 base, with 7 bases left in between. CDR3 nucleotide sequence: TGTGCCAGCAGTTATATCCCGAACACTGAAGCTTTCTTT. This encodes CASSYIPNTEAFF.

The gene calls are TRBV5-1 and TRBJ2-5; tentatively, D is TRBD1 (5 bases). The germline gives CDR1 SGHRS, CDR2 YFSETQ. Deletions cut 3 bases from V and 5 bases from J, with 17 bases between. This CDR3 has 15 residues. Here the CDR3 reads CASSSYGQEQETQYF. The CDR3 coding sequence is TGCGCCAGCAGCTCCTACGGACAAGAGCAGGAGACCCAGTACTTC.

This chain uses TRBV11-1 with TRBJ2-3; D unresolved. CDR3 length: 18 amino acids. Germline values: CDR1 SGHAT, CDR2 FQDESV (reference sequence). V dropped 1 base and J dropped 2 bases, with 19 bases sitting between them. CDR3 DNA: TGTGCCAGCAGCTTAGGGCAGATAAGAGAGGATTCCACAGATACGCAGTATTTT. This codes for CASSLGQIREDSTDTQYF. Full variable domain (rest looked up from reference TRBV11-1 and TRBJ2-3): EAEVAQSPRYKITEKSQAVAFWCDPISGHATLYWYRQILGQGPELLVQFQDESVVDDSQLPKDRFSAERLKGVDSTLKIQPAELGDSAMYLCASSLGQIREDSTDTQYFGPGTRLTVL.

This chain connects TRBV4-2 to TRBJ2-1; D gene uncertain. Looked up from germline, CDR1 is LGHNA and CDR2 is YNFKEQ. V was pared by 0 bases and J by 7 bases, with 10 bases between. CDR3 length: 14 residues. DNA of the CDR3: TGTGCCAGCAGCCAAGAGCGAGGAGCGAATGAGCAGTTCTTC. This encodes CASSQERGANEQFF.

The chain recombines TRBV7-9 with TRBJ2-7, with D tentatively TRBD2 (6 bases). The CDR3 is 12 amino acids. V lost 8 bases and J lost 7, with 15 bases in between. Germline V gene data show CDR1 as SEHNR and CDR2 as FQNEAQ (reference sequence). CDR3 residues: CASASTSFEQYF. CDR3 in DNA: TGTGCCAGCGCATCGACTAGTTTTGAGCAGTACTTC.

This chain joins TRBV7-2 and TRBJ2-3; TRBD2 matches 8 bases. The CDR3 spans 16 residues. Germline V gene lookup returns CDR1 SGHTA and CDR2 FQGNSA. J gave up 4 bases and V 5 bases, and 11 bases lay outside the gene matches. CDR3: CASSNLSGRRADTQYF. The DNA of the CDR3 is TGTGCCAGCAGCAACCTCAGCGGGAGAAGGGCAGATACGCAGTATTTT. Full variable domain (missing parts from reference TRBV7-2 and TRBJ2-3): GAGVSQSPSNKVTEKGKDVELRCDPISGHTALYWYRQSLGQGLEFLIYFQGNSAPDKSGLPSDRFSAERTGGSVSTLTIQRTQQEDSAVYLCASSNLSGRRADTQYFGPGTRLTVL.

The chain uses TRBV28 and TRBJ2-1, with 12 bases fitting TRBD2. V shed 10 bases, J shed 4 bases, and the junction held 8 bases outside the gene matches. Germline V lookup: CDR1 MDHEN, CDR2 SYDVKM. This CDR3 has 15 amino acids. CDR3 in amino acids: CATTSGTSGYNEQFF. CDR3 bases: TGTGCCACCACATCAGGGACTAGCGGGTACAATGAGCAGTTCTTC.

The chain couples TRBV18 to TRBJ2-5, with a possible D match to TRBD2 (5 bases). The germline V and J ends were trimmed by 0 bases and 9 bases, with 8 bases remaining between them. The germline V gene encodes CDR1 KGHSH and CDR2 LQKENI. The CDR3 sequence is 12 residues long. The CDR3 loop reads CASSPPERSQYF. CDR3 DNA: TGTGCCAGCTCACCACCGGAGCGGTCCCAGTACTTC. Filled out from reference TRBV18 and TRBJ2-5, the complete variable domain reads NAGVMQNPRHLVRRRGQEARLRCSPMKGHSHVYWYRQLPEEGLKFMVYLQKENIIDESGMPKERFSAEFPKEGPSILRIQQVVRGDSAAYFCASSPPERSQYFGPGTRLLVL.

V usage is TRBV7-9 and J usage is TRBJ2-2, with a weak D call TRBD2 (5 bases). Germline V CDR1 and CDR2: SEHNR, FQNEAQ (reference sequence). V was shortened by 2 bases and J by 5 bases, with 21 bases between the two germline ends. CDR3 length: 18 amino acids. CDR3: CASSLIFLRGSVTGELFF. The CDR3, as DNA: TGTGCCAGCAGCTTAATTTTTCTTAGAGGGAGCGTTACCGGGGAGCTGTTTTTT. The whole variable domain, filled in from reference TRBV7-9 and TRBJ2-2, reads DTGVSQNPRHKITKRGQNVTFRCDPISEHNRLYWYRQTLGQGPEFLTYFQNEAQLEKSRLLSDRFSAERPKGSFSTLEIQRTEQGDSAMYLCASSLIFLRGSVTGELFFGEGSRLTVL.

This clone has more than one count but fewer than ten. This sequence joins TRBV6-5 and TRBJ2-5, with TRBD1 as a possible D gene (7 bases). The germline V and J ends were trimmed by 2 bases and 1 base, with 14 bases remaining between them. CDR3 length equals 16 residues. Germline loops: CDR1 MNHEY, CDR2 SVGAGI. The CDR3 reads CASSYLPGGGQETQYF. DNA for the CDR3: TGTGCCAGCAGTTACCTACCAGGGGGAGGCCAAGAGACCCAGTACTTC.

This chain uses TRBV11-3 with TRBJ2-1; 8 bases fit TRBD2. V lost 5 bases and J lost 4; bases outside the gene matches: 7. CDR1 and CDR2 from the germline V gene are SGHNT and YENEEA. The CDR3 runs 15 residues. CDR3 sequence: CASSITSGPYNEQFF. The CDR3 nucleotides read TGTGCCAGCAGCATTACTAGCGGTCCTTACAATGAGCAGTTCTTC.

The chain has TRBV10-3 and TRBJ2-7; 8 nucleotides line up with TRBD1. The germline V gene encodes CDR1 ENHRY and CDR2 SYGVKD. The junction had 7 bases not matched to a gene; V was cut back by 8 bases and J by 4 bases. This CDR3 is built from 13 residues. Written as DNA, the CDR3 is TGTGCCATCCGCGGACAGGGAAGTTACGAGCAGTACTTC. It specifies CAIRGQGSYEQYF.

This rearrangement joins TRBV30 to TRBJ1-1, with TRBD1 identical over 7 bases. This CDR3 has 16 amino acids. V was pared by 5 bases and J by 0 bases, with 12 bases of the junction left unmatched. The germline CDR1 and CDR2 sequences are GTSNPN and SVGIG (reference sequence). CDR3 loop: CAWQGDSEILNTEAFF. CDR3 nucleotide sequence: TGTGCCTGGCAAGGGGACAGCGAAATCTTGAACACTGAAGCTTTCTTT.

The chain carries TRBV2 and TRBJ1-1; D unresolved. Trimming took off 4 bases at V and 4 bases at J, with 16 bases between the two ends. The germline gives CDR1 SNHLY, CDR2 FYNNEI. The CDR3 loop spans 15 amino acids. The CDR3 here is CASSGRLPRTTEAFF. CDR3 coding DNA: TGTGCCAGCAGTGGACGCCTTCCTAGAACCACTGAAGCTTTCTTT. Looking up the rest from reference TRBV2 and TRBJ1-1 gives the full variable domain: EPEVTQTPSHQVTQMGQEVILRCVPISNHLYFYWYRQILGQKVEFLVSFYNNEISEKSEIFDDQFSVERPDGSNFTLKIRSTKLEDSAMYFCASSGRLPRTTEAFFGQGTRLTVV.

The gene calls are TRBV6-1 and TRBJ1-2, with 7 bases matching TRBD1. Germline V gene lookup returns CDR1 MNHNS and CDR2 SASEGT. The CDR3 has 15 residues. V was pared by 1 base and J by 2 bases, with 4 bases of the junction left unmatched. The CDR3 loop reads CASSEGDRVNYGYTF. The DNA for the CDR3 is TGTGCCAGCAGTGAAGGCGACAGGGTAAACTATGGCTACACCTTC.

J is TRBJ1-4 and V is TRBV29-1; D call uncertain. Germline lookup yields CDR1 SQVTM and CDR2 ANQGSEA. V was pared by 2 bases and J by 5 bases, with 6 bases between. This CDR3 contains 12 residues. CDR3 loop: CSVESGNEKLFF. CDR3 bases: TGCAGCGTTGAATCCGGGAATGAAAAACTGTTTTTT.

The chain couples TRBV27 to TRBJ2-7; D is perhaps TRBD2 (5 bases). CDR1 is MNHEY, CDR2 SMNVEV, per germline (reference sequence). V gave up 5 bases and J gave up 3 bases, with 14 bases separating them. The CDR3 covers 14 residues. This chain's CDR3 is CASSPGVSIYEQYF. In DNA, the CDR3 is TGTGCCAGCAGTCCCGGGGTTAGTATCTACGAGCAGTACTTC.

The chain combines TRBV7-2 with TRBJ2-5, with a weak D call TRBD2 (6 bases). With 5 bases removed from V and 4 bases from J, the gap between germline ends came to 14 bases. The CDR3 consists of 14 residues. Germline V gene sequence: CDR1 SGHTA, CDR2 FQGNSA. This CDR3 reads CASSTASGPETQYF. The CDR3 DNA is TGTGCCAGCAGCACCGCGAGCGGGCCAGAGACCCAGTACTTC.

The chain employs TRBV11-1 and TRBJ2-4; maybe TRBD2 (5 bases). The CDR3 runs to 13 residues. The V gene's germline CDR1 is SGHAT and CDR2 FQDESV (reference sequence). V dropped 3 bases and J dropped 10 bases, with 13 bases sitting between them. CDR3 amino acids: CASSFRAARIQYF. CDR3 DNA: TGTGCCAGCAGCTTTCGAGCGGCCAGGATTCAGTACTTC.

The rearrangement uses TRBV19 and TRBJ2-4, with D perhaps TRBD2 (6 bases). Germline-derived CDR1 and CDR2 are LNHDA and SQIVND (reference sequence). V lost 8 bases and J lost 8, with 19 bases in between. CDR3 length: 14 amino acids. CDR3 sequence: CASGARGGSDIQYF. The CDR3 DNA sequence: TGTGCCAGTGGGGCAAGGGGAGGTTCGGACATTCAGTACTTC. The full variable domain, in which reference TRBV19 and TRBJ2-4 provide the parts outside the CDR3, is DGGITQSPKYLFRKEGQNVTLSCEQNLNHDAMYWYRQDPGQGLRLIYYSQIVNDFQKGDIAEGYSVSREKKESFPLTVTSAQKNPTAFYLCASGARGGSDIQYFGAGTRLSVL.

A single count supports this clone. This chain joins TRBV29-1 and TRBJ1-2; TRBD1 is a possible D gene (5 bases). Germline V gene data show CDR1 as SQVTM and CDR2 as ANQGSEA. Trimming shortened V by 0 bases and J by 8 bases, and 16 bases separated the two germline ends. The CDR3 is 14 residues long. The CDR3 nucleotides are TGCAGCGTTGAAGATCCGGGCAGGGTTGAGGGCTACACCTTC. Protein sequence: CSVEDPGRVEGYTF. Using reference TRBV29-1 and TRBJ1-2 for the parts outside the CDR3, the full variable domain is SAVISQKPSRDICQRGTSLTIQCQVDSQVTMMFWYRQQPGQSLTLIATANQGSEATYESGFVIDKFPISRPNLTFSTLTVSNMSPEDSSIYLCSVEDPGRVEGYTFGSGTRLTVV.

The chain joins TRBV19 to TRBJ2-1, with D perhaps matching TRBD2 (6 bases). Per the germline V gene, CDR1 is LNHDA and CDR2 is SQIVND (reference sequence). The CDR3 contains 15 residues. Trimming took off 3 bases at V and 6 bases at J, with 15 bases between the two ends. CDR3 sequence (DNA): TGTGCCAGTAGTATGGGCGGAGGGGTGAGCAATGAGCAGTTCTTC. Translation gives CASSMGGGVSNEQFF.

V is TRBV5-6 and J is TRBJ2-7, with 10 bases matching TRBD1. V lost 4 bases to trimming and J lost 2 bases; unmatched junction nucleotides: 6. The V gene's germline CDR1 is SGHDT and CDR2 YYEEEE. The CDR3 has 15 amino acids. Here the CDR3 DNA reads TGTGCCAGCAGCCCGGAAGGACAGGGGGCCTACGAGCAGTACTTC. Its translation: CASSPEGQGAYEQYF.

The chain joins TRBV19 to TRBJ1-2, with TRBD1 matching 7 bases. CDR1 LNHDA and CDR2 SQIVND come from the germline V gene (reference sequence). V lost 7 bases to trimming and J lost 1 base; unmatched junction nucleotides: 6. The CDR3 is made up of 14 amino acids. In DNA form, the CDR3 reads TGTGCCAGTAACAGGGGACTTTTTAACTATGGCTACACCTTC. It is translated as CASNRGLFNYGYTF.

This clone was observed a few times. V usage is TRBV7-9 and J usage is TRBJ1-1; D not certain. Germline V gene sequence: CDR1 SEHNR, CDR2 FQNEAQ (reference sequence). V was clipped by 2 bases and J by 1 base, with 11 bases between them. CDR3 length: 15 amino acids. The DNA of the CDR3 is TGTGCCAGCAGCTTATCCCTCAGAACGAACACTGAAGCTTTCTTT. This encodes CASSLSLRTNTEAFF.